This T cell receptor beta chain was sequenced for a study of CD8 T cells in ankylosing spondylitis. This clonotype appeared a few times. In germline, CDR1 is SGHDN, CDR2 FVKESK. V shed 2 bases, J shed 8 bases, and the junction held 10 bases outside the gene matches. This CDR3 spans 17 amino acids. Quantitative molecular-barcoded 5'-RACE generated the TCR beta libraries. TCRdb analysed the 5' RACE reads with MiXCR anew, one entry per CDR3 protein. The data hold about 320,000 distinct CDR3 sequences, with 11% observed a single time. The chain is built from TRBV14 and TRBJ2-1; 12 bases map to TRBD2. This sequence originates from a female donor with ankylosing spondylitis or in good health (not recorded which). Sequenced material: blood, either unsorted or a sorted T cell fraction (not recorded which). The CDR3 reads CASSQFVRLAGDDEQFF. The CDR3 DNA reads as TGTGCCAGCAGCCAATTTGTCAGACTAGCGGGAGATGATGAGCAGTTCTTC.